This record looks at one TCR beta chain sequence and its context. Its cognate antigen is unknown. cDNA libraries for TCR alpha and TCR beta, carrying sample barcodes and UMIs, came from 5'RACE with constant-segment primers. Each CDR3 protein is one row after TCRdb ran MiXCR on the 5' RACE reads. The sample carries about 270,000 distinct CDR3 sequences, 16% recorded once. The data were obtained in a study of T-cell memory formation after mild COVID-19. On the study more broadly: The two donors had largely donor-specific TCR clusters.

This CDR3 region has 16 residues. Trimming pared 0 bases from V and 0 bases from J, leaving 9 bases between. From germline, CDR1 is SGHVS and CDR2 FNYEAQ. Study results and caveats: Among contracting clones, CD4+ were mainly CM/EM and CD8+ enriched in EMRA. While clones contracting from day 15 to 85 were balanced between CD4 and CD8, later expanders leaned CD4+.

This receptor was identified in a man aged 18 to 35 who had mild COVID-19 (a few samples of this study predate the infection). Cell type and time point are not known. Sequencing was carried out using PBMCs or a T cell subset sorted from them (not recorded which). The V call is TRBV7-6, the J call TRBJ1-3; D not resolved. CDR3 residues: CASSLARGSSGNTIYF. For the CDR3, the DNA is TGTGCCAGCAGCTTAGCGCGTGGGAGCTCTGGAAACACCATATATTTT.